Listed below are T cell receptor beta chains from one sample, sequenced in a study of CD8+ T cells in alopecia areata. The assay was immunoSEQ multiplex PCR, and TCRdb's table has in-frame clones only and misses some. The data show 200,000 to 250,000 clones, with around three fifths seen just once and around 5% held by the top ten. The sample taken for sequencing was CD8+ T cells sorted from blood. Receptors were obtained from a human donor in good health. CDR3s leave out the opening cysteine and the closing phenylalanine or tryptophan.

12	TRBJ1-5	TRBV27	ASSFVGGGQPQH
13	TRBJ2-2	TRBV27	ASMVQGANTGELF
11	TRBJ2-7	TRBV7-9	AVYRAGAYEQY
11	TRBJ2-7	TRBV5-4	ASSFTASYEQY
10	TRBJ1-1	TRBV12-5	ASEHRRVGAF
13	TRBJ1-2	TRBV5-1	ASSLEAGKGYGYT
14	TRBJ2-1	TRBV5-1	ASSLARVPSMDEQF
11	TRBJ2-5	TRBV13	ASSSLARETQY
9	TRBJ2-2	TRBV29-1	SVGYTGELF
13	TRBJ1-1	TRBV4-1	ASSQEEGAGTEAF
11	TRBJ2-7	TRBV30	AWKGANSYEQY
11	TRBJ2-7	TRBV27	ASSPGQGGEQY
14	TRBJ2-1	TRBV9	ASSTKDVRSYNEQF
13	TRBJ2-3	TRBV2	ASSEGGPSTDTQY
16	TRBJ1-1	TRBV12-5	ASGFQSGSVYPNTEAF
16	TRBJ2-3	TRBV12-5	ASGLVLEDRGRTDTQY
15	TRBJ2-1	TRBV19	ASSPSLAGEPYNEQF
13	TRBJ1-2	TRBV14	ASSQIRGAGGGYT
13	TRBJ1-6	TRBV5-1	ASSGGQEINSPLH
10	TRBJ1-2	TRBV29-1	SVVGANYGYT
13	TRBJ2-5	TRBV6-5	ASSYSARGQETQY
10	TRBJ2-1	TRBV5-1	ASAEPAGDWF
13	TRBJ2-5	TRBV15	ATSRERGRGETQY
12	TRBJ2-3	TRBV29-1	SIDSPGVADTQY
11	TRBJ2-5	TRBV29-1	SVELGAGETQY
13	TRBJ2-5	TRBV7-8	ASSLNGAGQETQY
14	TRBJ2-5	TRBV7-9	ASSFRTGSLQETQY
14	TRBJ2-2	TRBV4-1	ASSRRDSANTGELF
10	TRBJ2-7	TRBV29-1	SVGSGPHEQY
11	TRBJ2-1	TRBV6-1	ATNGGGANEQF
15	TRBJ2-1	TRBV29-1	SVDGLAGAPSYNEQF
11	TRBJ2-7	TRBV29-1	SGAGQGSYEQY
13	TRBJ2-5	TRBV4-1	ASSLYAGDQETQY
13	TRBJ2-5	TRBV6-1	ASSEPGGAQETQY
13	TRBJ1-5	TRBV29-1	SVSSGRGRNQPQH
13	TRBJ2-1	TRBV4-1	ASSQGAGGYNEQF
12	TRBJ2-5	TRBV27	ASKVAGGRETQY
11	TRBJ1-2	TRBV5-4	ASSLGPGYGYT
13	TRBJ2-7	TRBV7-6	ASSSDWALGNEQY
10	TRBJ2-7	TRBV9	ASSAPSYEQY
10	TRBJ2-7	TRBV10-2	ASRTVTYEQY
10	TRBJ1-5	TRBV27	ASGVKALPQH
13	TRBJ1-2	TRBV6-5	ASSYSGDSPYGYT
10	TRBJ1-2	TRBV4-1	ASSTGLRGYT
12	TRBJ2-1	TRBV5-4	ASSLGGFHNEQF
14	TRBJ2-2	TRBV7-9	ASSPTRGPNTGELF
12	TRBJ1-5	TRBV5-6	ASSLVGSNQPQH
12	TRBJ1-1	TRBV4-1	ASSQATEDTEAF
13	TRBJ2-7	TRBV4-1	ASSLGLAGSYEQY
12	TRBJ1-1	TRBV30	AWRWTGGNTEAF